The clone carrying this TCR beta chain appeared many times. Its antigen is not known. Indicated time point: patch test 3, about 24 weeks after DPC sensitization. Treatment in this sample: therapeutic diphenylcyclopropenone sensitization with weekly scalp DPC. TCRdb ran MiXCR on the RACE reads and lists one entry per CDR3 protein. The sample yields about 160,000 distinct CDR3 sequences, 28% seen once. This record comes from a study of human T cells and chemical hapten exposure. Study-wide findings and caveats: A positive correlation with patch test score was found for PT1 expanded TCR counts. TCRs exceeding 1 in 1000 frequency stayed unchanged with DPC sensitization.

With V trimmed by 5 bases and J by 7 bases, 5 bases remained unmatched. The CDR3 is made up of 14 amino acids. CDR1 is SGHTA and CDR2 is FQGNSA in the germline V gene. The sample was whole blood, taken in connection with sensitization to the hapten diphenylcyclopropenone (DPC). The receptor was derived from a woman aged 18-30 years with alopecia areata. Some clones in this sample may be carry-over from other donors' samples. The chain links TRBV7-2 to TRBJ1-6, with 7 bases matching TRBD1. CDR3 DNA: TGTGCCAGCAGCCAGGGGGGCAGCAATTCACCCCTCCACTTT. It yields the protein CASSQGGSNSPLHF.